The entry below describes one T cell receptor beta chain. The data were taken from a study of blood T cell repertoires in COVID-19. Method: immunoSEQ multiplex PCR; TCRdb's copy keeps in-frame clones and lacks some. The table includes 250,000 to 350,000 clones, more than 70% detected once. The germline CDR1 and CDR2 sequences are SGDLS and YYNGEE. CDR3 length equals 14 residues. V shed 4 bases, J shed 1 base, and the junction held 3 bases outside the gene matches. The sequenced material came from peripheral blood. The origin of this receptor is a woman aged 25 to 45 with COVID-19, enrolled during active disease. This chain joins TRBV9 and TRBJ2-3; 7 positions match TRBD1. As DNA, the CDR3 is TGTGCCAGCAGCCGACAGGGAGGCACAGATACGCAGTATTTT. Protein sequence: CASSRQGGTDTQYF.